The clone carrying this T cell receptor (beta chain) appeared a few times. This record comes from a study of blood T cell repertoires in COVID-19. The J segment lost 7 bases and the V segment lost 0 bases, leaving 6 bases of the junction unmatched. The CDR3 extends over 15 amino acids. Germline V gene data show CDR1 as LGHDT and CDR2 as YNNKEL (reference sequence). Repertoires were generated with immunoSEQ multiplex PCR, while TCRdb's copy carries only in-frame clones and drops some. Here the sample spans 400,000 or so clones, approximately 86% being singletons. The sequencing sample was made of PBMCs or T cells enriched from blood (not recorded which). The V and J genes are TRBV3-1 (or the pseudogene TRBV3-2) and TRBJ2-1; 7 bases align to TRBD1. The TCR originated in a woman aged 40-49 years with acute COVID-19. CDR3 DNA sequence: TGTGCCAGCAGCCAAGACTACAGGGGATTGAATGAGCAGTTCTTC. Translation gives CASSQDYRGLNEQFF.